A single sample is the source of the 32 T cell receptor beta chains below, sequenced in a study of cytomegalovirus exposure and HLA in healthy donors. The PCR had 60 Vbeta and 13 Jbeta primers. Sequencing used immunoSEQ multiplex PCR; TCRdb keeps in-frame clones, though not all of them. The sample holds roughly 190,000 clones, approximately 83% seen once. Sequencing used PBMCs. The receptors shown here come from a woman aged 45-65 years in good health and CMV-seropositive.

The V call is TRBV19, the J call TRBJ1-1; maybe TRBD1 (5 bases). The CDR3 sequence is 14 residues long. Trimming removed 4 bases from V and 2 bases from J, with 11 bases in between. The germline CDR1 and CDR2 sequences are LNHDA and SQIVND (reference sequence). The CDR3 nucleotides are TGTGCCAGTAGTAGTATAAGGGGAAACACTGAAGCTTTCTTT. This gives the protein CASSSIRGNTEAFF.

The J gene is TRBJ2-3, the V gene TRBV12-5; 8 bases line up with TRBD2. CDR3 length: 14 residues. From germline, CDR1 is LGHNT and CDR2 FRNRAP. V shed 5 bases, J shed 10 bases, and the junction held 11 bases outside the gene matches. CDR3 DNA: TGTGCTAGTGGTCCGGGACTAAGCGGGGGTCCGCAGTATTTT. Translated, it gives CASGPGLSGGPQYF.

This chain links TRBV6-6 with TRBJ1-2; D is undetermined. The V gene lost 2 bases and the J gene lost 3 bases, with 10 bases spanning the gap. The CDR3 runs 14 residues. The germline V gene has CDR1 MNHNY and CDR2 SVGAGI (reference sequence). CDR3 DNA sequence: TGTGCCAGCAGTTACGGGCAAGTTTACTATGGCTACACCTTC. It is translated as CASSYGQVYYGYTF.

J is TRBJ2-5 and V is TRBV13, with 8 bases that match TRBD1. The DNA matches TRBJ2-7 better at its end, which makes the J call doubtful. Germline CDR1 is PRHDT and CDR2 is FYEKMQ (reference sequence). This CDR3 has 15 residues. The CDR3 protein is CASSLTGQEGYEQYF. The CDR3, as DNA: TGTGCCAGCAGCTTAACGGGACAGGAGGGATACGAGCAGTACTTC.

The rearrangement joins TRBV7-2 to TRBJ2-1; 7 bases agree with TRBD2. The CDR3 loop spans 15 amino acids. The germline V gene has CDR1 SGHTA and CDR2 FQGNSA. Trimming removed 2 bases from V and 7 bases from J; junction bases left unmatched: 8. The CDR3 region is CASSLRGGDGNEQFF. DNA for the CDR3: TGTGCCAGCAGCTTACGCGGGGGAGATGGGAATGAGCAGTTCTTC.

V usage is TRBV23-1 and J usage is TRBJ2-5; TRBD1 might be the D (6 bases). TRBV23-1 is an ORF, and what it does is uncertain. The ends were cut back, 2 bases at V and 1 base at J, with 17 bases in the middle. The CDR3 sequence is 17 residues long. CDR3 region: CASSQPPRGHIQETQYF. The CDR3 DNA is TGCGCCAGCAGTCAACCCCCCCGGGGACATATCCAAGAGACCCAGTACTTC.

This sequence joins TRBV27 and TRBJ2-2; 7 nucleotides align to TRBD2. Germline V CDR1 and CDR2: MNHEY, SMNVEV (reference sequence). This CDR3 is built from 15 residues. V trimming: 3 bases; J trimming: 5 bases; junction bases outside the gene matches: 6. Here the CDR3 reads CASSLGGKGTGELFF. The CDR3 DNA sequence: TGTGCCAGCAGTTTGGGGGGGAAGGGAACCGGGGAGCTGTTTTTT.

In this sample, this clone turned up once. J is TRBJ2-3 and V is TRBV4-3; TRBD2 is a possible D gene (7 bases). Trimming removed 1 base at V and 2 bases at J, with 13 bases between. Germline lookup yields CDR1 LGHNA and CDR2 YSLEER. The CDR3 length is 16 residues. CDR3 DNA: TGCGCCAGCAGCCAAGCCGGGGGGCGGTACACAGATACGCAGTATTTT. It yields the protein CASSQAGGRYTDTQYF.

DNA of the CDR3: TGTGCCAGCAGCCAGCTTAGCATAGTAAACACTGAAGCTTTCTTT. Its translation is CASSQLSIVNTEAFF. The chain joins TRBV7-2 to TRBJ1-1; D gene ambiguous. This CDR3 has 15 residues. Trimming pared 5 bases from V and 2 bases from J, leaving 15 bases between. CDR1 SGHTA and CDR2 FQGNSA come from the germline V gene.

As DNA, the CDR3 is TGTGCCAGCAGTTTGGACAGGGCTGGAAACACCATATATTTT. It codes for CASSLDRAGNTIYF. This chain uses TRBV6-5 with TRBJ1-3; TRBD1 aligns across 8 bases. Germline CDR1 and CDR2: MNHEY and SVGAGI. The CDR3 loop spans 14 amino acids. J gave up 2 bases and V 4 bases, and 1 base lay outside the gene matches.

The CDR3 sequence is CASSFGQGGYEQYF. The CDR3, as DNA: TGTGCCAGCAGTTTCGGACAGGGGGGCTACGAGCAGTACTTC. This rearrangement joins TRBV28 to TRBJ2-7; TRBD1 agrees at 10 bases. CDR1 and CDR2 from the germline V gene are MDHEN and SYDVKM. The CDR3 is 14 amino acids. J gave up 3 bases and V 3 bases, and 2 bases lay outside the gene matches.

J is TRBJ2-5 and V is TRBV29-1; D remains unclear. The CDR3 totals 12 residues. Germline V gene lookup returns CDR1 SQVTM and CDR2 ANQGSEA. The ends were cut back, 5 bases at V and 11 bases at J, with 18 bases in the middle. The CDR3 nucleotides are TGCAGCGTTTCCAGAGTTGCGGAAGAGCAGTACTTC. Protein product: CSVSRVAEEQYF.

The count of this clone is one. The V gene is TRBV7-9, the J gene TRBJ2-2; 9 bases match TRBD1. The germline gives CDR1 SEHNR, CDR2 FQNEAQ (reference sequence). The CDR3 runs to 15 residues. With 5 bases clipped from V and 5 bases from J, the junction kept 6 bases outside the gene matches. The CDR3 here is CASSTGQGWTGELFF. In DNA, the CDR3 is TGTGCCAGCAGCACTGGACAGGGGTGGACCGGGGAGCTGTTTTTT.

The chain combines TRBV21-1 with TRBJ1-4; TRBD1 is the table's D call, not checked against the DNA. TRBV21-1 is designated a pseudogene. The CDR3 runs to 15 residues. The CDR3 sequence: CASSNPGQRHEKLFF. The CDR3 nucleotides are TGTGCCAGCAGCAACCCGGGACAGAGGCATGAAAAACTGTTTTTT.

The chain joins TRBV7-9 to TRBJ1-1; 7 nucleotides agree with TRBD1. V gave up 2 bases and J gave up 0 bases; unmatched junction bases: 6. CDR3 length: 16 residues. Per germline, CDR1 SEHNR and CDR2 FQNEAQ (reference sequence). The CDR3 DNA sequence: TGTGCCAGCAGCTTAAGGGGACAGAACTTGAACACTGAAGCTTTCTTT. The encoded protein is CASSLRGQNLNTEAFF. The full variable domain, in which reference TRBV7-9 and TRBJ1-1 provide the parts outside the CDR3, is DTGVSQNPRHKITKRGQNVTFRCDPISEHNRLYWYRQTLGQGPEFLTYFQNEAQLEKSRLLSDRFSAERPKGSFSTLEIQRTEQGDSAMYLCASSLRGQNLNTEAFFGQGTRLTVV.

Written as DNA, the CDR3 is TGTGCCAGCAGCCCACAGGACACCGGGGAGCTGTTTTTT. Its protein product is CASSPQDTGELFF. The J gene is TRBJ2-2, the V gene TRBV7-6; D is possibly TRBD1 (5 bases). V dropped 5 bases and J dropped 3 bases, with 7 bases sitting between them. The CDR3 spans 13 residues. The germline CDR1 and CDR2 sequences are SGHVS and FNYEAQ. Filled out from reference TRBV7-6 and TRBJ2-2, the complete variable domain reads GAGVSQSPRYKVTKRGQDVALRCDPISGHVSLYWYRQALGQGPEFLTYFNYEAQQDKSGLPNDRFSAERPEGSISTLTIQRTEQRDSAMYRCASSPQDTGELFFGEGSRLTVL.

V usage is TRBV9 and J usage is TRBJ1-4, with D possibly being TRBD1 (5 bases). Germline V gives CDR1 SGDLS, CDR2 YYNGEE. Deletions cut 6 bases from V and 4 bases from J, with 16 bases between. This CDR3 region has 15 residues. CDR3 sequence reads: CASTASGGGNEKLFF. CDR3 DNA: TGTGCCAGCACCGCCTCTGGGGGGGGTAATGAAAAACTGTTTTTT.

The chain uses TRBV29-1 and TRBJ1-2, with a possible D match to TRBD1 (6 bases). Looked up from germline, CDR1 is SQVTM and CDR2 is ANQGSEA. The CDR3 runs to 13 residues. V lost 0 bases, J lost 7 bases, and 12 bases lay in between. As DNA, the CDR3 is TGCAGCGTTGAAGACAGGGGTTACGGTGGCTACACCTTC. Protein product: CSVEDRGYGGYTF.

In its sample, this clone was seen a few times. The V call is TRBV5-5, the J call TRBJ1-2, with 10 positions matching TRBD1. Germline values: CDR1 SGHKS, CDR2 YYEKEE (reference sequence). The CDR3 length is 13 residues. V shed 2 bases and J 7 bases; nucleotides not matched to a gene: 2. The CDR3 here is CASSLRTGGGYTF. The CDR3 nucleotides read TGTGCCAGCAGCTTAAGGACAGGGGGTGGCTACACCTTC. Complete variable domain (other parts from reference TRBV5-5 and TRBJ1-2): DAGVTQSPTHLIKTRGQQVTLRCSPISGHKSVSWYQQVLGQGPQFIFQYYEKEERGRGNFPDRFSARQFPNYSSELNVNALLLGDSALYLCASSLRTGGGYTFGSGTRLTVV.

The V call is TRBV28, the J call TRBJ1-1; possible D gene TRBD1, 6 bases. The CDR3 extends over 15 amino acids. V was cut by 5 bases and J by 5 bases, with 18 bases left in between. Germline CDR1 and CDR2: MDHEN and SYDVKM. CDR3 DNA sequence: TGTGCCAGCAGTACCCCGGGACATCCTTTGACTGAAGCTTTCTTT. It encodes CASSTPGHPLTEAFF.

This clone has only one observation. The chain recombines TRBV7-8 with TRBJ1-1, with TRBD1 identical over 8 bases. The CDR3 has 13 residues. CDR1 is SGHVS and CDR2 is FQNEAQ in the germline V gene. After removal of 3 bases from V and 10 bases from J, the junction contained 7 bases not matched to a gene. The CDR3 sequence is CASSFGPQGGAFF. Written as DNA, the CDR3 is TGTGCCAGCAGCTTCGGCCCACAGGGGGGAGCTTTCTTT.

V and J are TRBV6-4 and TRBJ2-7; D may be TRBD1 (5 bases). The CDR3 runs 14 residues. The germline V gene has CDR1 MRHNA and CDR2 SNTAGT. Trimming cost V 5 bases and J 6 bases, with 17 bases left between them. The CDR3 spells CASSKDTGSSEQYF. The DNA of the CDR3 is TGTGCCAGCAGTAAGGACACAGGATCAAGCGAGCAGTACTTC.

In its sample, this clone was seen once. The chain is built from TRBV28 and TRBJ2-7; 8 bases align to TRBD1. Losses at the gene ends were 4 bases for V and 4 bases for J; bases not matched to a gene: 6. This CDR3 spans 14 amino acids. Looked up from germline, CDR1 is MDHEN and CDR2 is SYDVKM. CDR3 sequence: CASSSQGARYEQYF. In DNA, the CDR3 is TGTGCCAGCAGTTCGCAGGGGGCGCGGTACGAGCAGTACTTC.

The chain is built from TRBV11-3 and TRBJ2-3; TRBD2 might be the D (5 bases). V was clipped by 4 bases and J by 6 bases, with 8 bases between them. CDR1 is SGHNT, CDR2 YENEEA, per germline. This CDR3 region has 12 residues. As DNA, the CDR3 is TGTGCCAGCAGCTCAAAGCGGGATACGCAGTATTTT. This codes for CASSSKRDTQYF.

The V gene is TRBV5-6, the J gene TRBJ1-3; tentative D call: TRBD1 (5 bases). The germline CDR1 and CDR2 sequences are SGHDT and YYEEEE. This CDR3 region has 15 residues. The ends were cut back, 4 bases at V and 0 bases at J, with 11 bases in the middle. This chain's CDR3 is CASSIRVSSGNTIYF. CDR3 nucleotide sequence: TGTGCCAGCAGCATCAGGGTTAGCTCTGGAAACACCATATATTTT.

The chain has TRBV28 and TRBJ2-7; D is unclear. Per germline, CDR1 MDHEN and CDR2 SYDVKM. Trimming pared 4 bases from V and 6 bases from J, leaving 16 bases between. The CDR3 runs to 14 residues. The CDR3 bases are TGTGCCAGCAGTTCGGTTCAACCGTCGGGCGAGCAGTACTTC. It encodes CASSSVQPSGEQYF.

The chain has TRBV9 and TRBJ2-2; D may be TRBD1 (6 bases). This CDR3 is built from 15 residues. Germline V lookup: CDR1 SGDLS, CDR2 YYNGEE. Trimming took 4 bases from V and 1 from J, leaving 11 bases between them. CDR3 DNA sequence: TGTGCCAGCAGCACCAGGGGTGGGAACACCGGGGAGCTGTTTTTT. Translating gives CASSTRGGNTGELFF.

The CDR3 loop reads CASSSGLGLDTQYF. DNA of the CDR3: TGTGCCAGTAGCTCGGGACTAGGCTTGGATACGCAGTATTTT. The chain uses TRBV19 and TRBJ2-3; TRBD2 matches 8 bases. Trimming cost V 6 bases and J 6 bases; bases outside gene matches: 8. In germline, CDR1 is LNHDA, CDR2 SQIVND (reference sequence). The CDR3 is 14 amino acids.

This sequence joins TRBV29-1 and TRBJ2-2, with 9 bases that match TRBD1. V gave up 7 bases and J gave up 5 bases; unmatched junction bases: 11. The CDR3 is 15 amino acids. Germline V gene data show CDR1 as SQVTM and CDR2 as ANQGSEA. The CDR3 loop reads CSAASYRGPTGELFF. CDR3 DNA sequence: TGCAGCGCTGCTTCGTACAGGGGGCCAACCGGGGAGCTGTTTTTT.

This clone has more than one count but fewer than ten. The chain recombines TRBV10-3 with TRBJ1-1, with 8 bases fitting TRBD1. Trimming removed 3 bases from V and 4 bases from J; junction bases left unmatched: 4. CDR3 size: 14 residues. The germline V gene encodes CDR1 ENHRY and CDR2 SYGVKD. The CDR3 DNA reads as TGTGCCATCAGTGAAGACAGGGGTCCCACTGAAGCTTTCTTT. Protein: CAISEDRGPTEAFF.

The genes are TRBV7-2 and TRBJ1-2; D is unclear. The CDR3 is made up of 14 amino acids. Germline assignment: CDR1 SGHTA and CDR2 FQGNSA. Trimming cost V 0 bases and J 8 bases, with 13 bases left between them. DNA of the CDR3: TGTGCCAGCAGCTTAGCGAGGGCGTTGAGAGGCTACACCTTC. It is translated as CASSLARALRGYTF. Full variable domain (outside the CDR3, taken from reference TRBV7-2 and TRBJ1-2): GAGVSQSPSNKVTEKGKDVELRCDPISGHTALYWYRQSLGQGLEFLIYFQGNSAPDKSGLPSDRFSAERTGGSVSTLTIQRTQQEDSAVYLCASSLARALRGYTFGSGTRLTVV.

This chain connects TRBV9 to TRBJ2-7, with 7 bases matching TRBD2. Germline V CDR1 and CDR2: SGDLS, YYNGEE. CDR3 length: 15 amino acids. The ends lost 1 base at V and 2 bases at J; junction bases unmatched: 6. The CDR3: CASSVTGTTTYEQYF. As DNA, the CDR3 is TGTGCCAGCAGCGTAACCGGGACTACAACCTACGAGCAGTACTTC.